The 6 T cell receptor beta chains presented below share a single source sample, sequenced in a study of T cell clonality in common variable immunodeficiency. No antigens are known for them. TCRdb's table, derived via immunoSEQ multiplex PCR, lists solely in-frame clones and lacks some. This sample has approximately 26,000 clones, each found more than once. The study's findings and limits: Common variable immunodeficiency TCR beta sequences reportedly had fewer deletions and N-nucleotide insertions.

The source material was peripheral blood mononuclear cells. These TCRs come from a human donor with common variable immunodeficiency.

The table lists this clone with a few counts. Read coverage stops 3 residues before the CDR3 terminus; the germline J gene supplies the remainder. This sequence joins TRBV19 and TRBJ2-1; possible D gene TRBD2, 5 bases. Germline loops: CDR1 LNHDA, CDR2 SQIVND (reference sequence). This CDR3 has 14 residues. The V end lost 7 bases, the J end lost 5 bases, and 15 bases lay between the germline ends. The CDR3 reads CASKIASVNNEQFF. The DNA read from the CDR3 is TGTGCCAGTAAAATAGCGTCGGTGAACAATGAG.

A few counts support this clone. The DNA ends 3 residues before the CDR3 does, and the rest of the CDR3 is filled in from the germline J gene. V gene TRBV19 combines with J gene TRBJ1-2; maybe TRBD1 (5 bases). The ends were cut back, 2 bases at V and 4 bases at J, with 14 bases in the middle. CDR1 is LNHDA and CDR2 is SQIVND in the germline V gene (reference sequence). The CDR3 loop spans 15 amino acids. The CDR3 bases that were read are TGTGCCAGTAGTATAAACGGCCAGGGAGGCTATGGC. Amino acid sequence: CASSINGQGGYG. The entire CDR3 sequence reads CASSINGQGGYGYTF.

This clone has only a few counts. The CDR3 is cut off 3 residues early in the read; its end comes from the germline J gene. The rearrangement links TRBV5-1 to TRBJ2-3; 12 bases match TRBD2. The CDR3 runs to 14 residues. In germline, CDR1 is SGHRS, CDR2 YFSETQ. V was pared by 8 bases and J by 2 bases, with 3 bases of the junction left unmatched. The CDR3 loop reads CASRLAGDTDTQYF. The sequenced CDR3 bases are TGCGCCAGTCGACTAGCGGGGGACACAGATACG.

The DNA read from the CDR3 is TGTGCCAGTAGTACTACAGGGGGTTACACTGAA. This translates into CASSTTGGYTE. The full CDR3 reads CASSTTGGYTEAFF. This chain joins TRBV19 and TRBJ1-1, with 8 bases fitting TRBD1. The read halts 3 residues ahead of the CDR3 end, with the missing end drawn from the germline J gene. Germline V gene data show CDR1 as LNHDA and CDR2 as SQIVND (reference sequence). This CDR3 has 14 residues. Unmatched junction bases numbered 4, after V lost 4 bases and J lost 3 bases.

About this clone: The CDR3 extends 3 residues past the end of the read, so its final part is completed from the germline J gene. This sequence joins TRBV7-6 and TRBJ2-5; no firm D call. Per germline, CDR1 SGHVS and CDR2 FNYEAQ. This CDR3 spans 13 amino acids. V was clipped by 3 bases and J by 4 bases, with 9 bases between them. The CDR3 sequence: CASSFASRETQYF. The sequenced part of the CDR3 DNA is TGTGCCAGCAGCTTCGCTAGTAGAGAGACC. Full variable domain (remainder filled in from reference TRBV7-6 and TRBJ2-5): GAGVSQSPRYKVTKRGQDVALRCDPISGHVSLYWYRQALGQGPEFLTYFNYEAQQDKSGLPNDRFSAERPEGSISTLTIQRTEQRDSAMYRCASSFASRETQYFGPGTRLLVL.

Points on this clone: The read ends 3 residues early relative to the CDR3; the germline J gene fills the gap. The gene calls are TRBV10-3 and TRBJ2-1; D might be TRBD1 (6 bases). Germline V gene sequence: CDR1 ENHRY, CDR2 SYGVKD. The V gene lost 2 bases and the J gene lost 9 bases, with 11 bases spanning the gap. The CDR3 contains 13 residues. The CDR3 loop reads CAISELQGREQFF. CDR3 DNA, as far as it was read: TGTGCCATCAGTGAGCTACAGGGTCGTGAG.